Reported below is one T cell receptor (beta chain). The sample contains more than one DNA sequence encoding this CDR3. This record comes from a study of T cell changes during pregnancy in multiple sclerosis. The CDR3 has 14 residues. Germline V gives CDR1 MDHEN, CDR2 SYDVKM. Trimming took 6 bases from V and 4 from J; bases not matched to a gene: 4. Profiling relied on immunoSEQ multiplex PCR, and the TCRdb table lists in-frame clones only, not all of them. The sample has tens of thousands of clones, just under 90% seen once; the top ten hold roughly 0.54%. The material sequenced was CD4+ T cells from peripheral blood mononuclear cells, taken in the first trimester of pregnancy. The chain joins TRBV28 to TRBJ1-5; the match to TRBD1 covers 9 bases. The receptor's source is a female donor with multiple sclerosis, enrolled in a pregnancy study. This CDR3 reads CASSYGTGNQPQHF. The CDR3 DNA sequence: TGTGCCAGCAGCTATGGGACAGGGAATCAGCCCCAGCATTTT.